The 18 T cell receptor beta chains listed next were all sequenced from one sample in a study of blood T cells in healthy people across ages. A J-beta primer mix and a sample-barcoded 5' primer were used in a second PCR of about 6 to 12 cycles. From the 5' RACE reads, TCRdb called clonotypes with MiXCR, one entry per CDR3 protein. The sample yields fewer than 1,000,000 distinct CDR3 sequences, around 45% seen once. The sequenced sample was blood. These receptors were taken from an older man in good health.

This clonotype showed up just a few times. V usage is TRBV24-1 and J usage is TRBJ1-5; D gene unclear. The germline V gene has CDR1 KGHDR and CDR2 SFDVKD. V was shortened by 2 bases and J by 9 bases, with 13 bases between the two germline ends. The CDR3 is made up of 14 amino acids. The CDR3 loop is CATSDYRPDGPQHF. CDR3 DNA: TGTGCCACCAGTGATTATAGGCCCGATGGGCCCCAGCATTTT.

There are a few counts of this clonotype. J is TRBJ2-7 and V is TRBV29-1, with 8 bases aligning to TRBD1. J was trimmed by 1 base and V by 7 bases; bases with no gene match: 6. CDR3 length: 13 residues. The V gene's germline CDR1 is SQVTM and CDR2 ANQGSEA. The CDR3 sequence is CSAEDRDSYEQYF. CDR3 sequence (DNA): TGCAGCGCCGAGGACAGGGATTCCTACGAGCAGTACTTC.

The table lists this clonotype with many counts. CDR3 protein: CASSSRSLLALSTDTQYF. CDR3 nucleotides: TGTGCCAGCAGCTCGAGATCCCTTCTAGCGTTAAGCACAGATACGCAGTATTTT. The rearrangement links TRBV7-3 to TRBJ2-3, with D perhaps matching TRBD2 (6 bases). The CDR3 covers 18 residues. V lost 4 bases, J lost 0 bases, and 20 bases lay in between. The germline V gene encodes CDR1 SGHTA and CDR2 FQGTGA.

The chain uses TRBV20-1 and TRBJ2-5; D remains unclear. CDR1 and CDR2 (germline): DFQATT, SNEGSKA (reference sequence). V lost 0 bases, J lost 3 bases, and 8 bases lay in between. The length of the CDR3 is 13 residues. The chain's CDR3 is CSARDNLEETQYF. DNA of the CDR3: TGCAGTGCTAGAGACAATTTAGAAGAGACCCAGTACTTC.

In regard to this clonotype: This could be a read error, since a much larger clone is one nucleotide away. V and J are TRBV4-3 and TRBJ2-1; D not certain. Germline CDR1 is LGHNA and CDR2 is YSLEER. The CDR3 is 15 residues long. Trimming pared 0 bases from V and 11 bases from J, leaving 17 bases between. Here the CDR3 reads CASSQELILGNKQFF. Here the CDR3 DNA reads TGCGCCAGCAGCCAAGAACTTATCCTTGGTAATAAGCAGTTCTTC.

This clonotype was detected only once. This rearrangement joins TRBV20-1 to TRBJ2-7; D is perhaps TRBD1 (6 bases). Germline loops: CDR1 DFQATT, CDR2 SNEGSKA (reference sequence). The CDR3 covers 15 residues. The V end was cut by 5 bases, the J end by 2 bases, with 19 bases between. The CDR3 DNA reads as TGCAGTGCTCGCCCTGCCGACAGGAAAACCTACGAGCAGTACTTC. This sequence encodes CSARPADRKTYEQYF.

The chain employs TRBV20-1 and TRBJ1-1, with D possibly matching TRBD1 (5 bases). The V gene's germline CDR1 is DFQATT and CDR2 SNEGSKA (reference sequence). This CDR3 has 13 residues. The V gene lost 3 bases and the J gene lost 6 bases, with 14 bases spanning the gap. CDR3 nucleotide sequence: TGCAGTGCTAGTAGGCAGGGCATATCTGAAGCTTTCTTT. Encoded protein: CSASRQGISEAFF.

This clonotype has more than one count but fewer than ten. The V gene is TRBV7-2, the J gene TRBJ2-7; tentatively, D is TRBD1 (6 bases). V dropped 5 bases and J dropped 0 bases, with 17 bases sitting between them. The CDR3 is made up of 16 amino acids. Germline assignment: CDR1 SGHTA and CDR2 FQGNSA. CDR3 DNA: TGTGCCAGCAGCGCGAACAGGGCAACGAGCTCCTACGAGCAGTACTTC. Translating gives CASSANRATSSYEQYF.

V and J are TRBV5-1 and TRBJ2-5, with 8 bases fitting TRBD2. The DNA end is a closer match to TRBJ2-7, so the J assignment may be wrong. This CDR3 is built from 15 residues. The germline CDR1 and CDR2 sequences are SGHRS and YFSETQ. Here the CDR3 DNA reads TGCGCCAGCAGCATGACTAGCGTGGGAACATACGAGCAGTACTTC. Amino acids: CASSMTSVGTYEQYF.

Notes on this clonotype: A much larger clonotype is one base distant, so this may be a read error. V usage is TRBV29-1 and J usage is TRBJ2-6; perhaps TRBD1 as D (5 bases). Germline V gene lookup returns CDR1 SQVTM and CDR2 ANQGSEA. The CDR3 is 13 residues long. Here the CDR3 DNA reads TGCAGCGTTGAAGTTTCTGGGGCCAGCGTCCTGACTTTC. Amino acid sequence: CSVEVSGASVLTF.

The V call is TRBV29-1, the J call TRBJ2-3; 8 positions agree with TRBD2. Germline CDR1 reads SQVTM; CDR2 reads ANQGSEA. The CDR3 length is 15 residues. V lost 4 bases, J lost 2 bases, and 8 bases stayed unmatched. CDR3 sequence: CSVGELADSTDTQYF. CDR3 nucleotide sequence: TGCAGCGTTGGGGAACTAGCGGATTCCACAGATACGCAGTATTTT.

This chain links TRBV27 with TRBJ2-1; weak D call: TRBD2 (6 bases). Germline V lookup: CDR1 MNHEY, CDR2 SMNVEV (reference sequence). The CDR3 loop spans 16 amino acids. V gave up 7 bases and J gave up 4 bases, with 20 bases separating them. DNA for the CDR3: TGTGCCAGCAACCTAGGGGCGGCTAGCGATTACAATGAGCAGTTCTTC. Protein: CASNLGAASDYNEQFF.

CDR3 nucleotides: TGCGCCAGCAGGGAAGCGGGAGGTAGAGGAGAGACCCAGTACTTC. It translates to CASREAGGRGETQYF. V usage is TRBV5-1 and J usage is TRBJ2-5, with 9 positions matching TRBD2. The CDR3 contains 15 residues. Germline loops: CDR1 SGHRS, CDR2 YFSETQ. V gave up 5 bases and J gave up 4 bases; unmatched junction bases: 9.

Comments on this clonotype: This may come from a read error, since a much larger clone is one base off. This sequence joins TRBV20-1 and TRBJ1-2, with no clear D. The CDR3 runs to 12 residues. Germline V CDR1 and CDR2: DFQATT, SNEGSKA (reference sequence). The CDR3 DNA sequence: TGCAGTGCCAGGACGGGAGGCTATGACTACACCTTC. Protein sequence: CSARTGGYDYTF.

This clonotype has a single count. J is TRBJ2-5 and V is TRBV6-5; D is undetermined. Looked up from germline, CDR1 is MNHEY and CDR2 is SVGAGI. The CDR3 runs to 15 residues. Trimming shortened V by 0 bases and J by 4 bases, and 12 bases separated the two germline ends. The CDR3 spells CASSYSFESRETQYF. In DNA, the CDR3 is TGTGCCAGCAGTTACTCTTTCGAGAGTAGAGAGACCCAGTACTTC.

This clonotype was counted ten times or more. The chain recombines TRBV20-1 with TRBJ2-1; 16 bases are shared with TRBD2. CDR3 length: 16 amino acids. The V gene's germline CDR1 is DFQATT and CDR2 SNEGSKA (reference sequence). V lost 6 bases and J lost 10; bases outside the gene matches: 12. The CDR3 DNA reads as TGCAGTGCCCCGGACAGGGGACTAGCGGGAGGGTCAGAGCAGTTCTTC. It codes for CSAPDRGLAGGSEQFF.

The chain couples TRBV30 to TRBJ2-3; 7 positions agree with TRBD2. With V trimmed by 5 bases and J by 4 bases, 12 bases remained unmatched. Looked up from germline, CDR1 is GTSNPN and CDR2 is SVGIG (reference sequence). The CDR3 is made up of 15 amino acids. Written as DNA, the CDR3 is TGTGCCTGGGACCCCGGCGGGAGCGCCTCAGATACGCAGTATTTT. Translating gives CAWDPGGSASDTQYF.

The V gene is TRBV12-3 or TRBV12-4, the J gene TRBJ2-1; D is tentatively TRBD1 or TRBD2 (5 bases each). V lost 1 base and J lost 10, with 26 bases in between. The CDR3 loop spans 18 amino acids. The chain's CDR3 is CASSLDSFGALGPYEQFF. CDR3 nucleotide sequence: TGTGCCAGCAGTTTAGACTCGTTCGGGGCCCTAGGCCCCTACGAGCAGTTCTTC.